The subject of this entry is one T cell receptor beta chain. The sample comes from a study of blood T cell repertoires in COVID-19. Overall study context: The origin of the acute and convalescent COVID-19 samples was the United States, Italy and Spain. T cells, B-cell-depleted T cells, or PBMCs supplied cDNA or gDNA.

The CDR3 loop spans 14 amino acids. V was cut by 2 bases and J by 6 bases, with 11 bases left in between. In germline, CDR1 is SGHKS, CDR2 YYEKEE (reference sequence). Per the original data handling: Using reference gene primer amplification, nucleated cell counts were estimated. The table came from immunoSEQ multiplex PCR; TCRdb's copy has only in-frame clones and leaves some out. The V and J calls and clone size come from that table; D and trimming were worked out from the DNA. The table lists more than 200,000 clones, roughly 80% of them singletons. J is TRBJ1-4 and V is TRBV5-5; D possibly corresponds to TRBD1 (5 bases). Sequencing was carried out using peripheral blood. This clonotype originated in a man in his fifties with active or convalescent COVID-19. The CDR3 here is CASSFDPGYEKLFF. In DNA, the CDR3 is TGTGCCAGCAGCTTTGACCCAGGGTATGAAAAACTGTTTTTT.